A single sample is the source of the 28 T cell receptor beta chains below, sequenced in a study of T-cell reconstitution after alpha-beta-depleted transplantation in children (dated by TCRdb to 2015 to 2016). To prepare the library, PCR was applied. The sequencer was an Illumina HiSeq 2500. To normalize quantification of the TCRbeta repertoire, the TCR libraries were built with molecular barcoding that relied on unique molecular identifiers. TCRdb trimmed public reads at Q25 via fastp, called clones via MiXCR and kept in-frame beta chains. Each CDR3 protein gets just one entry, which takes the most common genes and DNA from the rows behind it. This sample lists hundreds of thousands of distinct CDR3 sequences; around 15% were detected once. Approximately 29% of the sample rests with the top ten. The meaning of the sample's treatment or condition label: allogeneic hematopoietic cell transplantation with graft depleted of TCRalphabeta T cells and CD19 B cells.

Specimen: PBMCs, mostly from graft donor cells, collected 360 days after TCRalphabeta/CD19-depleted stem cell transplant. All receptors come from a boy in the first two years of life who had a stem cell transplant for Wiskott-Aldrich syndrome, so the T cells may come from the graft donor.

The rearrangement links TRBV12-3 or TRBV12-4 to TRBJ2-4, with 7 positions matching TRBD1. After removal of 4 bases from V and 8 bases from J, the junction contained 2 bases not matched to a gene. The CDR3 extends over 12 amino acids. The CDR3 DNA follows: TGTGCCAGCAGTTCGACAGGGCACATTCAGTACTTC. Translation: CASSSTGHIQYF.

The rearrangement uses TRBV2 and TRBJ2-2; D is perhaps TRBD1 or TRBD2 (5 bases each). Germline V gene sequence: CDR1 SNHLY, CDR2 FYNNEI. V lost 6 bases and J 7 bases, leaving 15 bases between the germline ends. The CDR3 covers 14 residues. The CDR3 DNA is TGTGCCAGCAGAGCGAACGGGGCGGGCGGGGAGCTGTTTTTT. It codes for CASRANGAGGELFF.

V gene TRBV24-1 combines with J gene TRBJ2-7, with a tentative D call TRBD1 (5 bases). V lost 2 bases to trimming and J lost 2 bases, with 6 bases between them. The CDR3 covers 13 residues. The V gene's germline CDR1 is KGHDR and CDR2 SFDVKD. The CDR3 DNA follows: TGTGCCACCAGTGATTCCAGGGCCTACGAGCAGTACTTC. Translation: CATSDSRAYEQYF.

This clonotype was recorded a few times. This chain uses TRBV11-2 with TRBJ2-3; tentative D call: TRBD2 (7 bases). The CDR3 has 16 amino acids. Between the trimmed V and J ends, which lost 3 bases and 2 bases, there was a span of 15 bases. Germline loops: CDR1 SGHAT, CDR2 FQNNGV. In DNA, the CDR3 is TGTGCCAGCAGCTTTCCGGCGGGGGCCCTCACAGATACGCAGTATTTT. It is translated as CASSFPAGALTDTQYF.

The rearrangement joins TRBV11-2 to TRBJ2-3; D call uncertain. V shed 3 bases and J shed 7 bases, with 11 bases lying between them. This CDR3 has 13 residues. The germline gives CDR1 SGHAT, CDR2 FQNNGV. The CDR3, as DNA: TGTGCCAGCAGCTTTAGAAAAGTTAATACGCAGTATTTT. Residues: CASSFRKVNTQYF.

This clonotype was seen more than once but under ten times. The chain is built from TRBV20-1 and TRBJ2-7; 8 bases align to TRBD2. J was trimmed by 6 bases and V by 3 bases; bases with no gene match: 13. The germline gives CDR1 DFQATT, CDR2 SNEGSKA (reference sequence). This CDR3 comprises 15 residues. The CDR3 nucleotides are TGCAGTGCTAGTCGACTCCGGGAGGGTTTCCGCGAGCAGTACTTC. Protein sequence: CSASRLREGFREQYF.

This clonotype was detected only a few times. The V call is TRBV4-2, the J call TRBJ2-1, with D unresolved. CDR1 is LGHNA and CDR2 is YNFKEQ in the germline V gene. The CDR3 runs to 16 residues. Between the trimmed V and J ends, which lost 0 bases and 0 bases, there was a span of 9 bases. The CDR3 spells CASSQEIFLSYNEQFF. CDR3 nucleotides: TGTGCCAGCAGCCAAGAAATTTTCCTCTCCTACAATGAGCAGTTCTTC.

This rearrangement joins TRBV6-1 to TRBJ2-3; 12 nucleotides line up with TRBD2. Per germline, CDR1 MNHNS and CDR2 SASEGT. The CDR3 has 15 amino acids. V shed 6 bases and J 6 bases; nucleotides not matched to a gene: 7. CDR3 nucleotides: TGTGCCAGCAGCCGGACTAGCGGGGCCCCCGATACGCAGTATTTT. Its protein is CASSRTSGAPDTQYF.

This clonotype appeared a few times. The genes are TRBV29-1 and TRBJ1-2; maybe TRBD1 (5 bases). Trimming pared 6 bases from V and 3 bases from J, leaving 11 bases between. Germline V gives CDR1 SQVTM, CDR2 ANQGSEA. The CDR3 totals 12 residues. CDR3 region: CSVRTGDYGYTF. The CDR3 DNA sequence: TGCAGCGTCCGCACAGGAGACTATGGCTACACCTTC.

This rearrangement joins TRBV29-1 to TRBJ2-7, with TRBD2 matching over 9 bases. Trimming at V came to 6 bases and at J to 6 bases, leaving 6 bases not matched to a gene. CDR3 length equals 12 residues. Germline CDR1 and CDR2: SQVTM and ANQGSEA. The CDR3: CSVRGAGGEQYF. The CDR3 nucleotides are TGCAGCGTCCGGGGAGCGGGAGGCGAGCAGTACTTC.

The V call is TRBV20-1, the J call TRBJ2-7, with D possibly being TRBD2 (6 bases). Germline CDR1 DFQATT, CDR2 SNEGSKA (reference sequence). The CDR3 has 15 residues. The V gene lost 5 bases and the J gene lost 3 bases, with 20 bases spanning the gap. The CDR3 is CSARLAVPDGYEQYF. The CDR3 bases are TGCAGTGCTCGATTAGCGGTCCCTGATGGCTACGAGCAGTACTTC.

The table lists this clonotype with many counts. V usage is TRBV4-1 and J usage is TRBJ2-3; possible D gene TRBD1, 5 bases. CDR1 and CDR2 (germline): MGHRA, YSYEKL. Between the trimmed V and J ends, which lost 1 base and 1 base, there was a span of 12 bases. The CDR3 is 16 amino acids. CDR3 bases: TGCGCCAGCAGCCAAGGTTGGGGCATGGGCACAGATACGCAGTATTTT. Translating gives CASSQGWGMGTDTQYF.

This clonotype appeared a few times. The chain links TRBV12-3 or TRBV12-4 to TRBJ2-3; the match to TRBD1 covers 11 bases. V was clipped by 6 bases and J by 2 bases; unmatched bases: 4. The CDR3 runs 15 residues. CDR3 coding DNA: TGTGCCAGCAGGGACAGGGGGCTGTCCACAGATACGCAGTATTTT. Protein sequence: CASRDRGLSTDTQYF.

There are a few counts of this clonotype. The genes are TRBV12-3 or TRBV12-4 and TRBJ2-2; D possibly uses TRBD1 or TRBD2 (5 bases each). The CDR3 has 14 residues. V lost 3 bases and J lost 7, with 12 bases in between. The CDR3 here is CASSLGTSGGELFF. The DNA for the CDR3 is TGTGCCAGCAGTTTGGGGACCTCCGGCGGGGAGCTGTTTTTT.

This clonotype was seen repeatedly, ten times or more. This chain links TRBV12-3 or TRBV12-4 with TRBJ2-1; TRBD2 might be the D (5 bases). This CDR3 is built from 15 residues. V lost 3 bases, J lost 3 bases, and 12 bases lay in between. The CDR3 is CASSFRAGYYNEQFF. The DNA of the CDR3 is TGTGCCAGCAGTTTCCGGGCGGGCTACTACAATGAGCAGTTCTTC.

This chain joins TRBV7-2 and TRBJ2-2; D possibly corresponds to TRBD1 (6 bases). V was clipped by 5 bases and J by 0 bases, with 13 bases between them. CDR1 and CDR2 from the germline V gene are SGHTA and FQGNSA. This CDR3 has 16 amino acids. CDR3 region: CASSLLGTPNTGELFF. The CDR3 DNA reads as TGTGCCAGCAGCCTCCTAGGGACACCGAACACCGGGGAGCTGTTTTTT.

The chain is built from TRBV5-1 and TRBJ2-1; D may be TRBD1 (5 bases). The ends were cut back, 0 bases at V and 9 bases at J, with 16 bases in the middle. The germline V gene encodes CDR1 SGHRS and CDR2 YFSETQ. This CDR3 contains 15 residues. The CDR3 protein is CASSLVLRDKAEQFF. The CDR3 nucleotides are TGCGCCAGCAGCTTGGTTCTCAGGGATAAAGCTGAGCAGTTCTTC.

Many counts were recorded for this clonotype. The chain uses TRBV3-1 and TRBJ2-1; the match to TRBD2 covers 8 bases. This CDR3 is 13 amino acids long. The V gene's germline CDR1 is LGHDT and CDR2 YNNKEL (reference sequence). The V gene end was trimmed by 8 bases and the J gene end by 9 bases; junction bases not matched to a gene: 9. The CDR3 nucleotides read TGTGCCAGCGGAAACGGGGGGGAGAGTGAGCAGTTCTTC. This gives the protein CASGNGGESEQFF.

This clonotype was seen repeatedly, ten times or more. CDR3 residues: CSATPGGHYGYTF. The CDR3 nucleotides read TGCAGTGCCACCCCGGGGGGTCACTATGGCTACACCTTC. This chain joins TRBV20-1 and TRBJ1-2; D perhaps matches TRBD1 (5 bases). The CDR3 is 13 residues long. V was pared by 6 bases and J by 3 bases, with 14 bases between. CDR1 and CDR2 from the germline V gene are DFQATT and SNEGSKA (reference sequence).

The chain joins TRBV7-9 to TRBJ2-2; TRBD1 agrees at 8 bases. This CDR3 is 15 amino acids long. The germline CDR1 and CDR2 sequences are SEHNR and FQNEAQ (reference sequence). With V trimmed by 6 bases and J by 6 bases, 9 bases remained unmatched. The CDR3: CASRSGTGGAGELFF. The DNA for the CDR3 is TGTGCCAGCAGATCCGGGACAGGAGGGGCCGGGGAGCTGTTTTTT.

This clonotype was observed a handful of times. The rearrangement uses TRBV5-5 and TRBJ2-7; D unresolved. The CDR3 extends over 14 amino acids. Germline CDR1 is SGHKS and CDR2 is YYEKEE (reference sequence). V was shortened by 0 bases and J by 5 bases, with 12 bases between the two germline ends. The CDR3, as DNA: TGTGCCAGCAGCTTGGGGGTAGGGTTGGACGAGCAGTACTTC. This translates into CASSLGVGLDEQYF.

The gene calls are TRBV2 and TRBJ2-7; possible D gene TRBD2, 6 bases. CDR1 and CDR2 from the germline V gene are SNHLY and FYNNEI. V lost 7 bases, J lost 2 bases, and 12 bases lay in between. The CDR3 runs 13 residues. The DNA of the CDR3 is TGTGCCAGCAATAGCGGACAAACCTACGAGCAGTACTTC. Its protein is CASNSGQTYEQYF.

The chain is built from TRBV5-6 and TRBJ2-7; TRBD1 matches 8 bases. The germline gives CDR1 SGHDT, CDR2 YYEEEE. This CDR3 is 14 amino acids long. Trimming took 2 bases from V and 5 from J; bases not matched to a gene: 6. The CDR3 nucleotides read TGTGCCAGCAGCTTCCGGGACAGGTTAGACGAGCAGTACTTC. It yields the protein CASSFRDRLDEQYF.

The rearrangement joins TRBV6-2 or TRBV6-3 to TRBJ2-7, with 8 bases fitting TRBD2. Unmatched junction bases numbered 9, after V lost 4 bases and J lost 4 bases. The germline gives CDR1 MNHEY, CDR2 SVGEGT. CDR3 length: 15 residues. CDR3: CASSLERGTLYEQYF. The CDR3 DNA follows: TGTGCCAGCAGTTTGGAGCGGGGGACATTGTACGAGCAGTACTTC.

The chain carries TRBV7-2 and TRBJ1-6, with a weak D call TRBD1 (5 bases). The V end lost 1 base, the J end lost 5 bases, and 9 bases lay between the germline ends. The CDR3 sequence is 15 residues long. The germline CDR1 and CDR2 sequences are SGHTA and FQGNSA. The CDR3 reads CASSLDGGNNSPLHF. The CDR3 bases are TGTGCCAGCAGCTTAGATGGGGGGAATAATTCACCCCTCCACTTT.

The sample holds a few counts of this clonotype. The rearrangement uses TRBV12-3 or TRBV12-4 and TRBJ1-1; D ambiguous. Between the trimmed V and J ends, which lost 6 bases and 1 base, there was a span of 9 bases. The CDR3 runs to 13 residues. In DNA form, the CDR3 reads TGTGCCAGCAGACCATGGGGGAACACTGAAGCTTTCTTT. Protein: CASRPWGNTEAFF.

The chain uses TRBV4-1 and TRBJ2-1, with TRBD2 matching 7 bases. V trimming: 2 bases; J trimming: 6 bases; junction bases outside the gene matches: 10. This CDR3 is built from 16 residues. Germline V gene lookup returns CDR1 MGHRA and CDR2 YSYEKL. CDR3 sequence: CASSQWCGGPCNEQFF. The CDR3 DNA sequence: TGCGCCAGCAGCCAATGGTGCGGGGGTCCATGCAATGAGCAGTTCTTC.

The rearrangement links TRBV15 to TRBJ2-5; possibly TRBD1 for D (6 bases). CDR3 length equals 15 residues. The V end lost 5 bases, the J end lost 2 bases, and 15 bases lay between the germline ends. The germline gives CDR1 LNHNV, CDR2 YYDKDF (reference sequence). The CDR3 DNA reads TGTGCCACCAGCCGAAGAGGACAGAGACAAGAGACCCAGTACTTC. Residues: CATSRRGQRQETQYF.